This entry lists 30 T cell receptor beta chains sequenced from one sample in a study of cytomegalovirus exposure and HLA in healthy donors (dated by TCRdb to between 2016 and 2019). Receptor libraries were prepared by the immunoSEQ multiplex PCR assay. A mixture of 60 forward primers for TCR Vbeta segments and 13 reverse primers for TCR Jbeta segments was used in the multiplex PCR. TCRdb provides this immuneACCESS table in a form limited to in-frame rearrangements. Some clones are lacking; in checked studies, under half of them reflect an unresolved V gene, and why the rest are absent is not known. In all, the sample holds around 90,000 clones, and 60% to 65% of those were seen once. The ten largest make up 2.3% of the sample. The sample comprised PBMCs. These receptors originate from a human donor in good health.

This chain joins TRBV6-5 and TRBJ1-4, with 9 bases that match TRBD1. CDR3 length equals 14 residues. CDR1 is MNHEY, CDR2 SVGAGI, per germline. Trimming took 6 bases from V and 8 from J; bases not matched to a gene: 7. The CDR3 DNA is TGTGCCAGCAGCCGAACAGGGGGCGGCGAAAAACTGTTTTTT. Amino acids: CASSRTGGGEKLFF.

This chain links TRBV15 with TRBJ2-1; 9 nucleotides line up with TRBD1. V shed 0 bases and J 7 bases; nucleotides not matched to a gene: 4. The CDR3 sequence is 15 residues long. Germline loops: CDR1 LNHNV, CDR2 YYDKDF (reference sequence). The CDR3 region has the DNA TGTGCCACCAGCAGAGATCTGGGACAGGGAAATGAGCAGTTCTTC. This translates into CATSRDLGQGNEQFF.

The gene calls are TRBV6-5 and TRBJ2-1; TRBD2 is a possible D gene (7 bases). V was pared by 6 bases and J by 8 bases, with 20 bases between. CDR3 length: 15 amino acids. The germline V gene encodes CDR1 MNHEY and CDR2 SVGAGI. In DNA form, the CDR3 reads TGTGCCAGCAGACTCCGAGGGGGGGCCTCTGATGAGCAGTTCTTC. Protein product: CASRLRGGASDEQFF.

This clone has only a few counts. The rearrangement links TRBV5-6 to TRBJ2-7; perhaps TRBD2 as D (6 bases). The CDR3 sequence is 14 residues long. V lost 4 bases, J lost 1 base, and 12 bases lay in between. Germline lookup yields CDR1 SGHDT and CDR2 YYEEEE. The CDR3 sequence is CASSLRDLSYEQYF. CDR3 nucleotides: TGTGCCAGCAGCCTCCGGGACTTGTCCTACGAGCAGTACTTC.

This sequence joins TRBV11-3 and TRBJ2-6, with D uncertain. Germline V CDR1 and CDR2: SGHNT, YENEEA. The CDR3 extends over 15 amino acids. V was shortened by 0 bases and J by 1 base, with 4 bases between the two germline ends. Here the CDR3 reads CASSLDGSGANVLTF. The CDR3 nucleotides are TGTGCCAGCAGCTTAGACGGGTCTGGGGCCAACGTCCTGACTTTC.

The CDR3 spells CASRVTGDTYNEQFF. Written as DNA, the CDR3 is TGCGCCAGCAGGGTTACAGGGGACACCTACAATGAGCAGTTCTTC. This chain joins TRBV10-1 and TRBJ2-1; the match to TRBD1 covers 7 bases. Germline lookup yields CDR1 WNHNN and CDR2 SYGVQD (reference sequence). The CDR3 is made up of 15 amino acids. With 6 bases clipped from V and 2 bases from J, the junction kept 7 bases outside the gene matches.

The V call is TRBV2, the J call TRBJ2-5, with a weak D call TRBD1 (7 bases). This CDR3 region has 15 residues. The V gene lost 4 bases and the J gene lost 6 bases, with 18 bases spanning the gap. In germline, CDR1 is SNHLY, CDR2 FYNNEI. For the CDR3, the DNA is TGTGCCAGCAGTGGGTGGCAGGGGGGCACGAAGACCCAGTACTTC. It codes for CASSGWQGGTKTQYF.

This chain links TRBV19 with TRBJ2-5, with TRBD1 matching over 10 bases. V gave up 6 bases and J gave up 4 bases; unmatched junction bases: 11. The germline gives CDR1 LNHDA, CDR2 SQIVND (reference sequence). The CDR3 is made up of 16 amino acids. CDR3 region: CASSRQGQGGRETQYF. Written as DNA, the CDR3 is TGTGCCAGTAGCCGCCAAGGACAGGGGGGGCGAGAGACCCAGTACTTC.

The rearrangement links TRBV15 to TRBJ1-5; D gene unclear. The CDR3 contains 13 residues. Germline V lookup: CDR1 LNHNV, CDR2 YYDKDF (reference sequence). Trimming took off 2 bases at V and 3 bases at J, with 5 bases between the two ends. The CDR3 nucleotides are TGTGCCACCAGCAGAAACTTCAATCAGCCCCAGCATTTT. It translates to CATSRNFNQPQHF.

This clone was observed a few times. The CDR3 region is CASSRALIELTTDTQYF. CDR3 coding DNA: TGCGCCAGCAGCCGCGCCTTGATAGAACTTACCACAGATACGCAGTATTTT. The chain combines TRBV4-1 with TRBJ2-3, with no clear D. Germline V gene sequence: CDR1 MGHRA, CDR2 YSYEKL. V was cut by 4 bases and J by 2 bases, with 19 bases left in between. This CDR3 has 17 residues.

The chain recombines TRBV5-1 with TRBJ1-3, with 10 bases matching TRBD1. Germline V CDR1 and CDR2: SGHRS, YFSETQ. With V trimmed by 2 bases and J by 2 bases, 7 bases remained unmatched. The CDR3 spans 17 residues. The CDR3 protein is CASSFNPGQGAGNTIYF. The CDR3 DNA follows: TGCGCCAGCAGCTTCAATCCCGGACAGGGGGCTGGAAACACCATATATTTT.

The rearrangement uses TRBV19 and TRBJ1-1; the match to TRBD1 covers 7 bases. Germline-derived CDR1 and CDR2 are LNHDA and SQIVND (reference sequence). J was trimmed by 4 bases and V by 4 bases; bases with no gene match: 9. The CDR3 sequence is 15 residues long. The CDR3 protein is CASSTNRGGSTEAFF. DNA of the CDR3: TGTGCCAGTAGTACCAACAGGGGTGGATCCACTGAAGCTTTCTTT.

This chain's CDR3 is CASGGAGGTQYF. The CDR3 DNA reads as TGTGCCAGCGGGGGCGCTGGAGGGACCCAGTACTTC. V gene TRBV7-7 combines with J gene TRBJ2-5, with D tentatively TRBD1 (6 bases). Trimming removed 8 bases at V and 7 bases at J, with 14 bases between. The V gene's germline CDR1 is SSHAT and CDR2 FNYEAQ (reference sequence). CDR3 size: 12 residues.

The chain couples TRBV2 to TRBJ2-2; TRBD1 might be the D (5 bases). The V gene lost 10 bases and the J gene lost 5 bases, with 14 bases spanning the gap. CDR3 length: 13 residues. The V gene's germline CDR1 is SNHLY and CDR2 FYNNEI. The DNA of the CDR3 is TGTGCCATCTCGAACAGGAAAACCGGGGAGCTGTTTTTT. Protein product: CAISNRKTGELFF.

Comments on this clone: The junction and the germline gene differ at one end; a read error may be behind it. V gene TRBV19 combines with J gene TRBJ1-1; D is possibly TRBD1 (6 bases). Germline lookup yields CDR1 LNHDA and CDR2 SQIVND (reference sequence). CDR3 length: 16 residues. DNA for the CDR3: TGTGCCAGTAGTATTCGCCCCACAGGGATGAACCCTGAAGCTTTCTTT. Translation gives CASSIRPTGMNPEAFF.

The chain links TRBV25-1 to TRBJ2-1; 10 positions agree with TRBD1. With V trimmed by 4 bases and J by 8 bases, 11 bases remained unmatched. This CDR3 is built from 16 residues. CDR1 MGHDK and CDR2 SYGVNS come from the germline V gene. CDR3 nucleotide sequence: TGTGCCAGCAGTGGACGGGACAGGGGTGTTTTGTATGAGCAGTTCTTC. Encoded protein: CASSGRDRGVLYEQFF.

This rearrangement joins TRBV11-2 to TRBJ1-4; D may be TRBD1 (6 bases). The CDR3 is 16 residues long. The V and J ends lost 6 bases and 4 bases respectively, with 18 bases between them. CDR1 SGHAT and CDR2 FQNNGV come from the germline V gene. In DNA, the CDR3 is TGTGCCAGCAGTTTTAACCCGGGACACGGTAATGAAAAACTGTTTTTT. It translates to CASSFNPGHGNEKLFF.

This clone was counted only a few times. This rearrangement joins TRBV5-1 to TRBJ2-5; D possibly corresponds to TRBD2 (7 bases). This CDR3 comprises 16 residues. The V and J ends lost 1 base and 5 bases respectively, with 18 bases between them. CDR1 and CDR2 (germline): SGHRS, YFSETQ. CDR3 amino acids: CASSLKFGGPRETQYF. In DNA, the CDR3 is TGCGCCAGCAGCTTGAAATTCGGGGGGCCGAGGGAGACCCAGTACTTC.

This clone has more than one count but fewer than ten. The CDR3 DNA sequence: TGTGCCAGCTCACCACCGAGCCTCGCCGGGGGCACCATATATTTT. As protein: CASSPPSLAGGTIYF. The chain employs TRBV18 and TRBJ1-3; weak D call: TRBD1 (5 bases). Germline CDR1 KGHSH, CDR2 LQKENI. V was trimmed by 0 bases and J by 9 bases, leaving 15 bases between them. The CDR3 spans 15 residues.

The chain employs TRBV10-2 and TRBJ2-5, with 9 positions matching TRBD1. The CDR3 has 15 amino acids. Germline CDR1 reads WSHSY; CDR2 reads SAAADI. J gave up 2 bases and V 8 bases, and 9 bases lay outside the gene matches. The CDR3 region has the DNA TGCGCCAGCGGCAAGGGACAGGGTATACAAGAGACCCAGTACTTC. It translates to CASGKGQGIQETQYF.

This rearrangement joins TRBV30 to TRBJ1-5; D possibly corresponds to TRBD1 (6 bases). CDR3 length: 13 residues. Germline-derived CDR1 and CDR2 are GTSNPN and SVGIG (reference sequence). The V end was cut by 0 bases, the J end by 6 bases, with 9 bases between. CDR3 sequence reads: CAWSVDSFQPQHF. The CDR3 region has the DNA TGTGCCTGGAGTGTGGACAGTTTTCAGCCCCAGCATTTT.

DNA of the CDR3: TGTGCCATCAGTGGGACTTCCGCAGAGACCCAGTACTTC. Protein product: CAISGTSAETQYF. The V and J genes are TRBV10-3 and TRBJ2-5, with a possible D match to TRBD2 (5 bases). V was pared by 4 bases and J by 4 bases, with 10 bases between. This CDR3 has 13 residues. Germline-derived CDR1 and CDR2 are ENHRY and SYGVKD.

The chain carries TRBV7-8 and TRBJ1-6; weak D call: TRBD1 (5 bases). Germline V lookup: CDR1 SGHVS, CDR2 FQNEAQ. The CDR3 has 11 residues. The V gene lost 5 bases and the J gene lost 10 bases, with 6 bases spanning the gap. As DNA, the CDR3 is TGTGCCAGCAGCGGGGGGTCACCCCTCCACTTT. Amino acids: CASSGGSPLHF.

This clone occurred a few times. The chain recombines TRBV27 with TRBJ2-3; 7 bases fit TRBD1. Germline V lookup: CDR1 MNHEY, CDR2 SMNVEV (reference sequence). V was pared by 3 bases and J by 5 bases, with 17 bases of the junction left unmatched. This CDR3 has 18 amino acids. The CDR3 is CASSFLVGDSKIGDTQYF. DNA for the CDR3: TGTGCCAGCAGTTTCTTAGTGGGGGACAGTAAAATTGGAGATACGCAGTATTTT.

This chain connects TRBV9 to TRBJ1-1; a possible D gene is TRBD1 (6 bases). Looked up from germline, CDR1 is SGDLS and CDR2 is YYNGEE. CDR3 length: 14 amino acids. The V gene lost 4 bases and the J gene lost 5 bases, with 15 bases spanning the gap. The CDR3 nucleotides read TGTGCCAGCAGCACCCCAGGGGCTGGTACTGAAGCTTTCTTT. Its translation: CASSTPGAGTEAFF.

The chain combines TRBV28 with TRBJ2-1, with 10 bases identical to TRBD2. From germline, CDR1 is MDHEN and CDR2 SYDVKM. This CDR3 has 17 amino acids. The V gene end was trimmed by 2 bases and the J gene end by 6 bases; junction bases not matched to a gene: 10. CDR3 DNA sequence: TGTGCCAGCAGTTTAAAGGGTGCGGTAGCGGGGGGCAATGAGCAGTTCTTC. It specifies CASSLKGAVAGGNEQFF. The whole variable domain, filled in from reference TRBV28 and TRBJ2-1, reads DVKVTQSSRYLVKRTGEKVFLECVQDMDHENMFWYRQDPGLGLRLIYFSYDVKMKEKGDIPEGYSVSREKKERFSLILESASTNQTSMYLCASSLKGAVAGGNEQFFGPGTRLTVL.

This clone was counted a few times. This sequence joins TRBV27 and TRBJ2-3; 10 bases map to TRBD2. The CDR3 is 15 residues long. After removal of 3 bases from V and 6 bases from J, the junction contained 6 bases not matched to a gene. Germline V gene lookup returns CDR1 MNHEY and CDR2 SMNVEV (reference sequence). The CDR3, as DNA: TGTGCCAGCAGTTTTGAGCGGGGGGGCTCGGATACGCAGTATTTT. This translates into CASSFERGGSDTQYF.

This clone was observed a few times. Other DNA sequences in the sample encode the same CDR3. Written as DNA, the CDR3 is TGTGCCAGTAGTATCAGGGGCCTGGAGAACACTGAAGCTTTCTTT. Translating it yields CASSIRGLENTEAFF. The chain uses TRBV19 and TRBJ1-1, with TRBD1 as a possible D gene (6 bases). V lost 3 bases to trimming and J lost 1 base, with 12 bases between them. The CDR3 has 15 residues. Germline CDR1 and CDR2: LNHDA and SQIVND (reference sequence).

The chain joins TRBV11-2 to TRBJ2-3; D unclear. The CDR3 is 15 residues long. Germline lookup yields CDR1 SGHAT and CDR2 FQNNGV. Trimming stripped 4 bases from V and 2 bases from J, with 13 bases between. The CDR3 coding sequence is TGTGCCAGCAGCTACGTGAGGCCCTCCACAGATACGCAGTATTTT. Its translation: CASSYVRPSTDTQYF.

The chain uses TRBV5-1 and TRBJ2-5, with D possibly matching TRBD1 (6 bases). In germline, CDR1 is SGHRS, CDR2 YFSETQ. CDR3 length: 14 residues. Trimming shortened V by 1 base and J by 5 bases, and 12 bases separated the two germline ends. CDR3 in DNA: TGCGCCAGCAGCTTGACAGGGATGAGGGAGACCCAGTACTTC. Translated: CASSLTGMRETQYF.